This T cell receptor beta chain was observed in a study of blood T cell repertoires in COVID-19. Across the whole study: Nucleic acid was either cDNA or gDNA, and it came from T cells, B-cell-depleted T cells, or PBMCs.

Per the original data handling: Cell counts per sample came from amplifying reference gene primers. Only in-frame clones appear in the TCRdb table, and some are missing; sequencing was by immunoSEQ multiplex PCR. The V and J calls and clone size were taken over from that table, and D and trimming were inferred from the DNA. The sample yields 55,000 to 75,000 clones, approximately 86% seen once. This CDR3 contains 15 residues. Between the trimmed V and J ends, which lost 1 base and 3 bases, there was a span of 12 bases. Germline assignment: CDR1 LGHDT and CDR2 YNNKEL (reference sequence). Sequences were obtained from peripheral blood. The gene calls are TRBV3-1 (or the pseudogene TRBV3-2) and TRBJ1-2; D unclear. The TCR comes from a man aged 45-60 years with acute or convalescent COVID-19. CDR3: CASSQAMVGDYGYTF. In DNA form, the CDR3 reads TGTGCCAGCAGCCAAGCCATGGTGGGAGACTATGGCTACACCTTC.